This TCR beta chain came from a study of cytomegalovirus exposure and HLA in healthy donors. Between the trimmed V and J ends, which lost 9 bases and 2 bases, there was a span of 12 bases. Germline CDR1 reads LGHNT; CDR2 reads FRNRAP. The CDR3 extends over 13 amino acids. Sequencing was performed with immunoSEQ multiplex PCR; in TCRdb, only in-frame clones are kept and a portion is missing. The table has some 180,000 clones, 80% to 85% seen once. This clone was counted at least ten times. Sequencing was done on a sample of PBMCs. This clonotype was obtained from a woman younger than 45 in good health and CMV-seronegative. The rearrangement joins TRBV12-5 to TRBJ2-3; a possible D gene is TRBD2 (6 bases). The CDR3 region has the DNA TGTGCTAGCCAGGGACTGTCCACAGATACGCAGTATTTT. It encodes CASQGLSTDTQYF.